The 31 T cell receptor beta chains listed next were all sequenced from one sample in a study of identical twins. TCRdb reprocessed the 5' RACE reads via MiXCR and lists one record per CDR3 protein. The sample gives 230,000 or so distinct CDR3 sequences, about 8% of which show up once; approximately 3% is in the top ten. The same sample was also used in a study of yellow fever vaccine responses in identical twins.

The sample was CD8+ T cells sorted from blood. Receptors were obtained from a woman under 30 in good health.

This chain connects TRBV9 to TRBJ1-5, with D perhaps TRBD1 (5 bases). The CDR3 consists of 15 residues. CDR1 and CDR2 (germline): SGDLS, YYNGEE. V was shortened by 0 bases and J by 6 bases, with 13 bases between the two germline ends. The CDR3 loop reads CASSVGSGGGQPQHF. The CDR3 nucleotides read TGTGCCAGCAGCGTAGGGTCCGGGGGAGGTCAGCCCCAGCATTTT.

The chain uses TRBV15 and TRBJ2-1, with D possibly TRBD1 on 6 matching bases. Germline loops: CDR1 LNHNV, CDR2 YYDKDF (reference sequence). This CDR3 has 14 amino acids. V was pared by 5 bases and J by 6 bases, with 14 bases between. The CDR3 region has the DNA TGTGCCACCAGCGGGGACATCCCGGGCAATGAGCAGTTCTTC. Its protein is CATSGDIPGNEQFF.

This clonotype was counted between two and nine times. The chain uses TRBV5-5 and TRBJ2-7; D is ambiguous. Germline V gives CDR1 SGHKS, CDR2 YYEKEE (reference sequence). The CDR3 contains 11 residues. V lost 4 bases and J 2 bases, leaving 4 bases between the germline ends. The CDR3 is CASSDPYEQYF. The CDR3 DNA reads TGTGCCAGCAGCGACCCCTACGAGCAGTACTTC.

This chain links TRBV2 with TRBJ2-7; TRBD1 aligns across 7 bases. The CDR3 covers 15 residues. V was pared by 3 bases and J by 3 bases, with 8 bases of the junction left unmatched. Looked up from germline, CDR1 is SNHLY and CDR2 is FYNNEI. CDR3 protein: CASSERRTGVYEQYF. CDR3 coding DNA: TGTGCCAGCAGTGAGCGGCGGACAGGAGTCTACGAGCAGTACTTC. Full variable domain (remainder filled in from reference TRBV2 and TRBJ2-7): EPEVTQTPSHQVTQMGQEVILRCVPISNHLYFYWYRQILGQKVEFLVSFYNNEISEKSEIFDDQFSVERPDGSNFTLKIRSTKLEDSAMYFCASSERRTGVYEQYFGPGTRLTVT.

This clonotype showed up just a few times. The V and J genes are TRBV29-1 and TRBJ1-2; weak D call: TRBD1 (5 bases). The CDR3 extends over 16 amino acids. CDR1 and CDR2 from the germline V gene are SQVTM and ANQGSEA. Trimming shortened V by 2 bases and J by 5 bases, and 21 bases separated the two germline ends. The CDR3 region has the DNA TGCAGCGTTGAATACAGGAGTTGGTCAGGAATTTATGGCTACACCTTC. This gives the protein CSVEYRSWSGIYGYTF.

This clonotype was observed at least ten times. This chain uses TRBV29-1 with TRBJ2-3, with a tentative D call TRBD2 (6 bases). Germline loops: CDR1 SQVTM, CDR2 ANQGSEA. Trimming shortened V by 3 bases and J by 2 bases, and 9 bases separated the two germline ends. CDR3 length: 13 residues. CDR3 protein: CSVEEGLTDTQYF. CDR3 nucleotides: TGCAGCGTTGAGGAGGGCCTCACAGATACGCAGTATTTT.

In its sample, this clonotype was seen a few times. The chain has TRBV27 and TRBJ1-5; D uncertain. CDR1 and CDR2 (germline): MNHEY, SMNVEV (reference sequence). The CDR3 sequence is 13 residues long. Trimming took 1 base from V and 7 from J, leaving 8 bases between them. CDR3 nucleotide sequence: TGTGCCAGCAGTTTATTCCTTGGGCAGCCCCAGCATTTT. Protein: CASSLFLGQPQHF.

In this sample, this clonotype turned up many times. The chain carries TRBV27 and TRBJ2-7, with TRBD1 as a possible D gene (5 bases). This CDR3 comprises 16 residues. Per germline, CDR1 MNHEY and CDR2 SMNVEV (reference sequence). The ends were cut back, 5 bases at V and 2 bases at J, with 19 bases in the middle. CDR3 bases: TGTGCCAGCAGTCCGATATCCCGACAGAACCCCTACGAGCAGTACTTC. Amino acids: CASSPISRQNPYEQYF.

This clonotype was seen a few times. This chain uses TRBV5-1 with TRBJ2-1, with TRBD2 identical over 11 bases. The CDR3 spans 17 residues. The V gene end was trimmed by 3 bases and the J gene end by 6 bases; junction bases not matched to a gene: 11. Germline V gene sequence: CDR1 SGHRS, CDR2 YFSETQ. The CDR3 reads CASSYLAGGRTGNEQFF. CDR3 coding DNA: TGCGCCAGCAGCTATCTAGCGGGGGGCCGTACTGGCAATGAGCAGTTCTTC.

This clonotype was detected only a few times. This chain links TRBV7-3 with TRBJ2-5, with D possibly being TRBD1 or TRBD2 (5 bases each). The CDR3 extends over 15 amino acids. Germline-derived CDR1 and CDR2 are SGHTA and FQGTGA. Trimming pared 2 bases from V and 6 bases from J, leaving 16 bases between. CDR3 nucleotide sequence: TGTGCCAGCAGCTTATCAGCTGGGACGAGACAGACCCAGTACTTC. Protein: CASSLSAGTRQTQYF.

This clonotype was observed a handful of times. The chain has TRBV7-9 and TRBJ2-3; 7 positions agree with TRBD2. Germline assignment: CDR1 SEHNR and CDR2 FQNEAQ (reference sequence). V shed 5 bases, J shed 6 bases, and the junction held 8 bases outside the gene matches. The CDR3 covers 14 residues. This CDR3 is CASSGWEGLDTQYF. In DNA, the CDR3 is TGTGCCAGCAGCGGGTGGGAGGGCCTCGATACGCAGTATTTT.

The J gene is TRBJ2-7, the V gene TRBV20-1; TRBD2 matches 9 bases. V lost 3 bases and J lost 3; bases outside the gene matches: 12. This CDR3 is built from 16 residues. The V gene's germline CDR1 is DFQATT and CDR2 SNEGSKA (reference sequence). The DNA for the CDR3 is TGCAGTGCTAGGTTGCTAGCGGGAAGAGGGGGCTACGAGCAGTACTTC. This encodes CSARLLAGRGGYEQYF.

This clonotype was detected only a few times. The chain has TRBV7-4 and TRBJ2-5; D assignment may be TRBD1 or TRBD2 (5 bases each). The CDR3 length is 13 residues. Trimming stripped 4 bases from V and 8 bases from J, with 14 bases between. Germline V gene lookup returns CDR1 SGHVT and CDR2 SQSDAQ. Here the CDR3 reads CASSSGVGGTQYF. DNA for the CDR3: TGTGCCAGCAGCTCCGGGGTTGGGGGAACCCAGTACTTC.

The J gene is TRBJ2-7, the V gene TRBV14; the D call may be TRBD1 or TRBD2 (6 bases each). CDR1 and CDR2 from the germline V gene are SGHDN and FVKESK. The CDR3 spans 14 residues. The germline V and J ends were trimmed by 1 base and 2 bases, with 9 bases remaining between them. The CDR3 loop reads CASSQVEGAYEQYF. The CDR3 DNA follows: TGTGCCAGCAGCCAAGTGGAGGGGGCCTACGAGCAGTACTTC.

V is TRBV7-9 and J is TRBJ2-3; D could derive from TRBD1 or TRBD2 (5 bases each). The CDR3 runs to 16 residues. From germline, CDR1 is SEHNR and CDR2 FQNEAQ (reference sequence). V was cut by 6 bases and J by 3 bases, with 19 bases left in between. Written as DNA, the CDR3 is TGTGCCAGCAGAACCCCTGGGGGAAAATGGACAGATACGCAGTATTTT. It is translated as CASRTPGGKWTDTQYF.

This clonotype showed up just a few times. An end of the junction does not agree with germline; a read error may underlie this. V usage is TRBV7-7 and J usage is TRBJ2-2, with D possibly being TRBD1 (6 bases). There are 16 residues in the CDR3. Per germline, CDR1 SSHAT and CDR2 FNYEAQ (reference sequence). The CDR3 nucleotides read TGTGCTAGCAGCTCCTCAGGGGCCCCGAACACCGGGGAGCTGTTTTTT. Translated, it gives CASSSSGAPNTGELFF.

This clonotype turned up a few times. The chain combines TRBV29-1 with TRBJ1-2; D gene ambiguous. The V and J ends lost 7 bases and 8 bases respectively, with 20 bases between them. From germline, CDR1 is SQVTM and CDR2 ANQGSEA. CDR3 length: 13 residues. The CDR3 loop is CSAYEAVFGGYTF. DNA for the CDR3: TGCAGCGCCTACGAGGCTGTCTTTGGGGGCTACACCTTC.

As regards this clonotype: It may be a read error: a sequence one base away is much more abundant. V is TRBV4-1 and J is TRBJ2-3; 9 positions match TRBD2. The CDR3 extends over 17 amino acids. The germline V gene has CDR1 MGHRA and CDR2 YSYEKL. The CDR3 region is CASSQRVAGERTDMQYF. As DNA, the CDR3 is TGCGCCAGCAGCCAACGAGTAGCGGGAGAACGCACAGATATGCAGTATTTT.

This chain joins TRBV27 and TRBJ2-2, with 9 bases aligning to TRBD1. The germline gives CDR1 MNHEY, CDR2 SMNVEV (reference sequence). CDR3 length: 15 amino acids. The ends lost 0 bases at V and 7 bases at J; junction bases unmatched: 3. The CDR3 bases are TGTGCCAGCAGTTTATCACAGGGGGCGGGCGGGGAGCTGTTTTTT. It encodes CASSLSQGAGGELFF.

The rearrangement links TRBV10-3 to TRBJ2-6; D is perhaps TRBD1 (6 bases). This CDR3 is 17 amino acids long. Germline lookup yields CDR1 ENHRY and CDR2 SYGVKD. The ends were cut back, 9 bases at V and 0 bases at J, with 18 bases in the middle. CDR3 coding DNA: TGTGCCATACGGACAGCCTCTCCTAACTCTGGGGCCAACGTCCTGACTTTC. Its protein is CAIRTASPNSGANVLTF.

This clonotype was picked up many times. The chain recombines TRBV15 with TRBJ2-3; D remains unclear. Trimming cost V 4 bases and J 0 bases, with 5 bases left between them. The CDR3 contains 13 residues. In germline, CDR1 is LNHNV, CDR2 YYDKDF (reference sequence). The DNA of the CDR3 is TGTGCCACCAGCACCGACAGCACAGATACGCAGTATTTT. Translating gives CATSTDSTDTQYF.

The J gene is TRBJ2-1, the V gene TRBV11-2; D is perhaps TRBD2 (6 bases). Per germline, CDR1 SGHAT and CDR2 FQNNGV. Trimming shortened V by 0 bases and J by 0 bases, and 18 bases separated the two germline ends. There are 19 residues in the CDR3. The CDR3 is CASSLDVGTFPSSYNEQFF. DNA of the CDR3: TGTGCCAGCAGCTTAGATGTCGGGACTTTCCCTAGCTCCTACAATGAGCAGTTCTTC. The full variable domain, its missing parts supplied by reference TRBV11-2 and TRBJ2-1, is EAGVAQSPRYKIIEKRQSVAFWCNPISGHATLYWYQQILGQGPKLLIQFQNNGVVDDSQLPKDRFSAERLKGVDSTLKIQPAKLEDSAVYLCASSLDVGTFPSSYNEQFFGPGTRLTVL.

This clonotype turned up a few times. The rearrangement links TRBV7-4 to TRBJ2-7; 8 nucleotides align to TRBD1. CDR1 is SGHVT and CDR2 is SQSDAQ in the germline V gene. This CDR3 spans 16 amino acids. After removal of 2 bases from V and 2 bases from J, the junction contained 8 bases not matched to a gene. CDR3: CASSLQGTGKPYEQYF. CDR3 bases: TGTGCCAGCAGCTTACAAGGGACAGGCAAACCCTACGAGCAGTACTTC.

The chain joins TRBV29-1 to TRBJ1-1, with 7 bases that match TRBD1. Germline lookup yields CDR1 SQVTM and CDR2 ANQGSEA. With 7 bases clipped from V and 6 bases from J, the junction kept 11 bases outside the gene matches. The CDR3 totals 13 residues. The CDR3 sequence: CSGKGAVSAEAFF. CDR3 DNA: TGCAGCGGAAAGGGGGCCGTGTCGGCTGAAGCTTTCTTT.

This clonotype has just a few counts. The J gene is TRBJ2-1, the V gene TRBV7-9; D gene ambiguous. CDR1 is SEHNR, CDR2 FQNEAQ, per germline (reference sequence). The CDR3 totals 12 residues. Trimming took off 5 bases at V and 9 bases at J, with 11 bases between the two ends. The CDR3 sequence: CASSPISREQFF. For the CDR3, the DNA is TGTGCCAGCAGCCCCATCTCGCGTGAGCAGTTCTTC.

This clonotype has a handful of counts. The chain recombines TRBV12-3 or TRBV12-4 with TRBJ2-2; D gene uncertain. V was pared by 3 bases and J by 8 bases, with 10 bases between. CDR3 size: 13 residues. CDR3 amino acids: CASSFPGEGELFF. For the CDR3, the DNA is TGTGCCAGCAGTTTTCCCGGTGAGGGGGAGCTGTTTTTT.

This chain joins TRBV10-3 and TRBJ2-2; 12 bases line up with TRBD2. Germline V gene lookup returns CDR1 ENHRY and CDR2 SYGVKD. CDR3 length: 17 residues. Unmatched junction bases numbered 6, after V lost 3 bases and J lost 4 bases. The CDR3 spells CAISELAGGSGTGELFF. In DNA form, the CDR3 reads TGTGCCATCAGTGAACTAGCGGGAGGTTCTGGCACCGGGGAGCTGTTTTTT.

This chain joins TRBV7-6 and TRBJ2-3; D ambiguous. There are 16 residues in the CDR3. Trimming left V 2 bases short and J 6 bases short, with 18 bases between. Germline assignment: CDR1 SGHVS and CDR2 FNYEAQ. The CDR3 region has the DNA TGTGCCAGCAGCTTAATCGACGCGAGAGCGTCGGATACGCAGTATTTT. Translating gives CASSLIDARASDTQYF.

A few counts support this clonotype. The J gene is TRBJ2-1, the V gene TRBV10-3; possible D gene TRBD2, 7 bases. The CDR3 runs to 14 residues. V was clipped by 3 bases and J by 9 bases, with 15 bases between them. Germline CDR1 and CDR2: ENHRY and SYGVKD. The CDR3 DNA reads TGTGCCATCAGTGAAGAGGGGGGGAGGGTTGAGCAGTTCTTC. This translates into CAISEEGGRVEQFF.

Many counts were recorded for this clonotype. The chain combines TRBV2 with TRBJ2-1; D is uncertain. Germline-derived CDR1 and CDR2 are SNHLY and FYNNEI. CDR3 length: 13 residues. V dropped 1 base and J dropped 7 bases, with 8 bases sitting between them. The CDR3 is CASSEVVGNEQFF. As DNA, the CDR3 is TGTGCCAGCAGTGAAGTGGTCGGTAATGAGCAGTTCTTC. The full variable domain, its missing parts supplied by reference TRBV2 and TRBJ2-1, is EPEVTQTPSHQVTQMGQEVILRCVPISNHLYFYWYRQILGQKVEFLVSFYNNEISEKSEIFDDQFSVERPDGSNFTLKIRSTKLEDSAMYFCASSEVVGNEQFFGPGTRLTVL.

This clonotype was seen ten or more times. The rearrangement uses TRBV29-1 and TRBJ1-6, with TRBD1 matching 7 bases. Germline V gives CDR1 SQVTM, CDR2 ANQGSEA. The V segment lost 1 base and the J segment 7 bases; nucleotides outside the gene matches: 16. The CDR3 is 18 amino acids. The CDR3 is CSVEADQPPTGDNSPLHF. CDR3 sequence (DNA): TGCAGCGTTGAAGCCGACCAACCTCCCACAGGGGACAATTCACCCCTCCACTTT.